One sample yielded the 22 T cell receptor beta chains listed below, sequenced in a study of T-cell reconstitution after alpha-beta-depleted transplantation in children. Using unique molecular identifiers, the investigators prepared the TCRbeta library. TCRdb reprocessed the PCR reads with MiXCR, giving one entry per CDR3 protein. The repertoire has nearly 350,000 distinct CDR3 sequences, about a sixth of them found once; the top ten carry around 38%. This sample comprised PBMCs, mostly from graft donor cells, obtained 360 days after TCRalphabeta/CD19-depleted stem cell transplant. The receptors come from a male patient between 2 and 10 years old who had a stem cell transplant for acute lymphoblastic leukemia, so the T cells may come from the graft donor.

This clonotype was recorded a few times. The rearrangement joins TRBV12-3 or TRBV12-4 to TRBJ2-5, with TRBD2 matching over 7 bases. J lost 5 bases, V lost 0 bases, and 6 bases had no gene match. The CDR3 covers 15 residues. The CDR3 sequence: CASSLAGRERETQYF. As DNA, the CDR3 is TGTGCCAGCAGTTTAGCGGGGCGGGAGAGGGAGACCCAGTACTTC.

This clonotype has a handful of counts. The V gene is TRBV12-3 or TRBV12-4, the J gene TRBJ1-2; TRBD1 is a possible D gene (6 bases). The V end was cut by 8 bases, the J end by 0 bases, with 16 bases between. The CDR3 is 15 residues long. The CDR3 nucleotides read TGTGCCAGCCGAATCCGGGACAACTCTAACTATGGCTACACCTTC. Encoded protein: CASRIRDNSNYGYTF.

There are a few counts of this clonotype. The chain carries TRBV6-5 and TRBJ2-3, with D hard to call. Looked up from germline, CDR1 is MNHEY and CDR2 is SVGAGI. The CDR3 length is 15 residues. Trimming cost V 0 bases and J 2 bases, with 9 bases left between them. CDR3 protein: CASSYSTMFTDTQYF. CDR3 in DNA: TGTGCCAGCAGTTACTCGACCATGTTCACAGATACGCAGTATTTT.

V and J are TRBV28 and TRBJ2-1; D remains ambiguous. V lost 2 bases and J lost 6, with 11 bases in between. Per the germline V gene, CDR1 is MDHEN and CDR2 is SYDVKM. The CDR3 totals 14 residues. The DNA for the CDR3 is TGTGCCAGCAGTTTACTAGACCGACGCAATGAGCAGTTCTTC. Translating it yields CASSLLDRRNEQFF.

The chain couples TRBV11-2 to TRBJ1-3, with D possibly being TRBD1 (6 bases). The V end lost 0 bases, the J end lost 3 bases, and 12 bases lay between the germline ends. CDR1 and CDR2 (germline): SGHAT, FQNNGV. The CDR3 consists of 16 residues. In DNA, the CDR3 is TGTGCCAGCAGCTTAGATGGACAGATTAGTGGAAACACCATATATTTT. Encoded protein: CASSLDGQISGNTIYF. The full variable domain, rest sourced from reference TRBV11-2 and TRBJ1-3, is EAGVAQSPRYKIIEKRQSVAFWCNPISGHATLYWYQQILGQGPKLLIQFQNNGVVDDSQLPKDRFSAERLKGVDSTLKIQPAKLEDSAVYLCASSLDGQISGNTIYFGEGSWLTVV.

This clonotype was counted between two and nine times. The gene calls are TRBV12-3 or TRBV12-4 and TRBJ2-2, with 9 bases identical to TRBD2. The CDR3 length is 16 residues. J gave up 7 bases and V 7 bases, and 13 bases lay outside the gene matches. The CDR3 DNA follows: TGTGCCAGCACCCCCTGGATAGCGGGAGCTGTCGGGGAGCTGTTTTTT. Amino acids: CASTPWIAGAVGELFF.

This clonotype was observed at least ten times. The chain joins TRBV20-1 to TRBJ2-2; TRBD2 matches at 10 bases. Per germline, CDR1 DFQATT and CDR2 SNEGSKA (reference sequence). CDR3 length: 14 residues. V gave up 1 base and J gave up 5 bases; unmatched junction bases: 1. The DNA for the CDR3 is TGCAGTGCTAGAGGAGCGGGAGGGACCGGGGAGCTGTTTTTT. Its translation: CSARGAGGTGELFF.

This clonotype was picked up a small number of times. CDR3 residues: CASQLLAGRGRARGPIQETQYF. The CDR3 nucleotides are TGTGCCAGCCAGTTACTCGCGGGGCGGGGACGGGCTCGTGGCCCGATCCAAGAGACCCAGTACTTC. The chain is built from TRBV6-2 or TRBV6-3 and TRBJ2-5; D perhaps matches TRBD2 (6 bases). This CDR3 is 22 amino acids long. Germline V gene sequence: CDR1 MNHEY, CDR2 SVGEGT. The V gene lost 8 bases and the J gene lost 1 base, with 38 bases spanning the gap.

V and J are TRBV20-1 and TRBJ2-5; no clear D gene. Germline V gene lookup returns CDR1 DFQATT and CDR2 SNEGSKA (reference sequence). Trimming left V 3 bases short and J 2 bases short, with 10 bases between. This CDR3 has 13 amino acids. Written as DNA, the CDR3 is TGCAGTGCTAGTACCCGACAACAAGAGACCCAGTACTTC. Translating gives CSASTRQQETQYF.

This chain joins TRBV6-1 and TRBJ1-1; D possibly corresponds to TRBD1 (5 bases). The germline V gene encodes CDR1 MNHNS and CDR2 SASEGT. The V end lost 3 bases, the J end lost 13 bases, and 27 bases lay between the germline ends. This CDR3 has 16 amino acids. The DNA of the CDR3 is TGTGCCAGCAGTGATAGGACACCCGGAGGGCTTAATTGGGGTTTCTTT. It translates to CASSDRTPGGLNWGFF.

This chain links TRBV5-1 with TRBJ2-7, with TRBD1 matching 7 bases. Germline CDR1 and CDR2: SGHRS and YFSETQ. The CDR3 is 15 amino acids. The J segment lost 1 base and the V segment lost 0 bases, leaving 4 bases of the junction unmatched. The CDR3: CASSLAGRGSYEQYF. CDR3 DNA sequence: TGCGCCAGCAGCTTGGCCGGCAGGGGGTCCTACGAGCAGTACTTC.

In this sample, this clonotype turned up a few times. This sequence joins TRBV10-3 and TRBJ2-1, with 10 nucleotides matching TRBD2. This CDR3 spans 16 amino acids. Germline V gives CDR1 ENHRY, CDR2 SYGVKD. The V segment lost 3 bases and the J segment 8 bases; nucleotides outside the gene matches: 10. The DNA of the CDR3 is TGTGCCATCAGTGATCTCAGCCTAGCGGGAGCCCATGAGCAGTTCTTC. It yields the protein CAISDLSLAGAHEQFF.

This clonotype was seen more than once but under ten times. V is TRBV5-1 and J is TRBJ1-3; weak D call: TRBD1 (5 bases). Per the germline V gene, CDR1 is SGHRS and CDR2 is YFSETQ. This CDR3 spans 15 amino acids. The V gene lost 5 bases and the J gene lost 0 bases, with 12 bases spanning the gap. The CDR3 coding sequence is TGCGCCAGCAGTCCGGGGGACTACTCTGGAAACACCATATATTTT. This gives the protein CASSPGDYSGNTIYF.

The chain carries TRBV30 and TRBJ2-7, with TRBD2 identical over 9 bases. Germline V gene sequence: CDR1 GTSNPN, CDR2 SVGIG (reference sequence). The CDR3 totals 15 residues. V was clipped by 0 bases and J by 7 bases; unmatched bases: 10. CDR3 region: CAWSVRTSVGWEQYF. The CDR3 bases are TGTGCCTGGAGTGTACGGACTAGCGTGGGTTGGGAGCAGTACTTC.

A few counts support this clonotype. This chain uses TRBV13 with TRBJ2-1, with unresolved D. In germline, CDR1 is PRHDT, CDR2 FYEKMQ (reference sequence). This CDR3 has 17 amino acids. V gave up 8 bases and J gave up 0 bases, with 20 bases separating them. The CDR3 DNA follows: TGTGCCAGCGCACGCGGAGTCCAGACCGGCTCCTACAATGAGCAGTTCTTC. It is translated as CASARGVQTGSYNEQFF.

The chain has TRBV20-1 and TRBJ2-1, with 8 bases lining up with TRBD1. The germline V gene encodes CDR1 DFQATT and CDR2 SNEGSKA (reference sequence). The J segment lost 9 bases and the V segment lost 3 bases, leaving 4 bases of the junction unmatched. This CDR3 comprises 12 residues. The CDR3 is CSARDRDSEQFF. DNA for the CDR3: TGCAGTGCTAGGGACAGGGATAGTGAGCAGTTCTTC.

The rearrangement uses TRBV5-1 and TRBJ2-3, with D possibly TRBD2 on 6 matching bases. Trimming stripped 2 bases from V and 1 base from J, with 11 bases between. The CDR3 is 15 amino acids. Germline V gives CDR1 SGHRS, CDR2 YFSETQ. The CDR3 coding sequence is TGCGCCAGCAGCTTAACCGGGACTGGCACAGATACGCAGTATTTT. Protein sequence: CASSLTGTGTDTQYF.

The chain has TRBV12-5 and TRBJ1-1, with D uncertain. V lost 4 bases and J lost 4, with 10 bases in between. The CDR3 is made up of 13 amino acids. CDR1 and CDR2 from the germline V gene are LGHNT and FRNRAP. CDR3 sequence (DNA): TGTGCTAGTGGTTGGGAGCCGGCCACTGAAGCTTTCTTT. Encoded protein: CASGWEPATEAFF.

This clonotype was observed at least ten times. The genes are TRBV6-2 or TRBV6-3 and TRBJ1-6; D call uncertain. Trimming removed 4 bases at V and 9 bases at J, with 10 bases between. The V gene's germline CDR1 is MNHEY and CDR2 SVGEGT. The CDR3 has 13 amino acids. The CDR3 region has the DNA TGTGCCAGCAGTTTCCGGCCGGGTTCACCCCTCCACTTT. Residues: CASSFRPGSPLHF.

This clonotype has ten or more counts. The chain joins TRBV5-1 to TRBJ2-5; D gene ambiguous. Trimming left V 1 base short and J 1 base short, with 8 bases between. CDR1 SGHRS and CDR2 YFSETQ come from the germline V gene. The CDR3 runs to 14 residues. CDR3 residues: CASSLSLPQETQYF. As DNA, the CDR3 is TGCGCCAGCAGCTTGAGTCTCCCCCAAGAGACCCAGTACTTC. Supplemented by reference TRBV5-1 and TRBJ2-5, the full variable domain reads KAGVTQTPRYLIKTRGQQVTLSCSPISGHRSVSWYQQTPGQGLQFLFEYFSETQRNKGNFPGRFSGRQFSNSRSEMNVSTLELGDSALYLCASSLSLPQETQYFGPGTRLLVL.

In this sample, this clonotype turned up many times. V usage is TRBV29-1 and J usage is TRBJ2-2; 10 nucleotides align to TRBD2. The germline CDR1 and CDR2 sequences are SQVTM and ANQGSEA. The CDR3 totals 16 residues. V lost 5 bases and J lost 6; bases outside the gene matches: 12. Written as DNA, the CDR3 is TGCAGCGTTAGGGGACTAGCGAGGACGTGGGCCGGGGAGCTGTTTTTT. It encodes CSVRGLARTWAGELFF.

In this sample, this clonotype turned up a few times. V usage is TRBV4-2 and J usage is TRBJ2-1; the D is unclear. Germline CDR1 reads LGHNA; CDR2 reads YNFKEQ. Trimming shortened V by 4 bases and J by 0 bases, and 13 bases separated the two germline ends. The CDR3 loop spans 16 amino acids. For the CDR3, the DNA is TGTGCCAGCAGCCGAGAACCGGGTCCCTCCTACAATGAGCAGTTCTTC. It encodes CASSREPGPSYNEQFF.